This T cell receptor beta chain derives from a study of PD-1 blockade in classical Hodgkin lymphoma. Findings and caveats of the study: The authors have not defined what causes the repertoire differences, possibly disease activity or prior therapy. Complete responders' baseline diversity resembled that of newly diagnosed patients. Diversity in CD4+ TCRs, unlike that measured in CD8+ TCRs, had risen significantly by C4D1.

Sequencing was performed with immunoSEQ multiplex PCR; in TCRdb, only in-frame clones are kept and a portion is missing. Altogether about 110,000 clones are present, 89% being singletons, with the ten largest covering about 20%. There was relapse after autologous stem cell transplantation in every patient, and there was variation in brentuximab vedotin exposure. Progressive disease, partial response or complete response was each patient's best response. Worth noting for this clone: Its antigen is as yet unknown.

This CDR3 contains 15 residues. With 2 bases removed from V and 7 bases from J, the gap between germline ends came to 15 bases. The germline gives CDR1 MNHEY, CDR2 SMNVEV (reference sequence). The input for sequencing was peripheral blood mononuclear cells (PBMCs), taken before the second cycle of nivolumab. This clonotype originated in a human donor with classical Hodgkin lymphoma. The genes are TRBV27 and TRBJ2-1, with D possibly being TRBD2 (7 bases). The CDR3 DNA reads as TGTGCCAGCAGTTTAAGTGGGGGGGCTACTAATGAGCAGTTCTTC. Translating gives CASSLSGGATNEQFF.